These T cell receptor beta chains were read from a single sample in a study of beta chain features in type 1 diabetes. The repertoire was sequenced with immunoSEQ multiplex PCR; TCRdb's copy has only in-frame clones and lacks some. The table records 900,000 or so clones, 15% to 20% of them present only once. The specimen sequenced was naive CD4+ T cells from blood. These receptors originate from a woman aged 18-29 years in good health. Each CDR3 is given with its conserved first and last residue. Fields, in order: clone size, V gene, CDR3 protein. Clone size, where shown, is once, few, many, or a class for clones that have expanded.

abundance: -
v_gene: TRBV18
CDR3aa: CASSPRTGGASGYTF

abundance: -
v_gene: TRBV6-5
CDR3aa: CASSKGGQGIYEQYF

abundance: -
v_gene: TRBV4-1
CDR3aa: CASSQDRNAGYEQYF

abundance: few
v_gene: TRBV29-1
CDR3aa: CSVELQGSNQPQHF

abundance: -
v_gene: TRBV9
CDR3aa: CASSGNLGEQFF

abundance: few
v_gene: TRBV29-1
CDR3aa: CSAGPPGGRGADTQYF

abundance: -
v_gene: TRBV6-1
CDR3aa: CASSGSGSYNEQFF

abundance: few
v_gene: TRBV7-2
CDR3aa: CASSLVNRNTEAFF

abundance: -
v_gene: TRBV7-2
CDR3aa: CASSPRDARSYNEQFF

abundance: few
v_gene: TRBV15
CDR3aa: CATSPRDWGTNEQFF

abundance: once
v_gene: TRBV28
CDR3aa: CASSLLGTSGTYEQYF

abundance: -
v_gene: TRBV7-9
CDR3aa: CASSPGTSGNPDNEQFF

abundance: -
v_gene: TRBV14
CDR3aa: CASSQAVGNQETQYF

abundance: -
v_gene: TRBV5-1
CDR3aa: CASSLAPLGETQYF

abundance: -
v_gene: TRBV19
CDR3aa: CASSMDSGSYEQYF

abundance: -
v_gene: TRBV7-2
CDR3aa: CASSPTILVGTDTQYF

abundance: few
v_gene: TRBV19
CDR3aa: CASGEPLAKNIQYF

abundance: -
v_gene: TRBV5-1
CDR3aa: CASSLLGARNEQFF

abundance: -
v_gene: TRBV2
CDR3aa: CATGPGRVYEQYF

abundance: few
v_gene: TRBV4-1
CDR3aa: CASSQGRVSYEQYF

abundance: -
v_gene: TRBV29-1
CDR3aa: CSVEKLDGSSYEQYF

abundance: once
v_gene: TRBV6-5
CDR3aa: CASSLAGTSGSYEQYF

abundance: few
v_gene: TRBV28
CDR3aa: CASSVRQGGSYEQYF

abundance: -
v_gene: TRBV9
CDR3aa: CASSVAGQVSEQYF

abundance: few
v_gene: TRBV7-9
CDR3aa: CASSLDRGEQYF

abundance: many
v_gene: TRBV4-3
CDR3aa: CASSQEDRGPQQFF

abundance: few
v_gene: TRBV6-5
CDR3aa: CASSYSGRVGDEQYF

abundance: few
v_gene: TRBV6-5
CDR3aa: CASRGLAGGDNEQFF

abundance: few
v_gene: TRBV19
CDR3aa: CASSTGGGFYEQYF

abundance: -
v_gene: TRBV9
CDR3aa: CASSPTGGGSEQYF

abundance: -
v_gene: TRBV5-1
CDR3aa: CASSLLAGQTPSTDTQYF

abundance: -
v_gene: TRBV5-4
CDR3aa: CASSRQGLETQYF

abundance: few
v_gene: TRBV27
CDR3aa: CASRQGPMNTEAFF

abundance: -
v_gene: TRBV7-3
CDR3aa: CASSSPARGSSGANVLTF

abundance: few
v_gene: TRBV29-1
CDR3aa: CSVPTGAGTQYF

abundance: -
v_gene: TRBV7-9
CDR3aa: CASSSSGTQAEKLFF

abundance: few
v_gene: TRBV5-1
CDR3aa: CASSLPPYEQYF

abundance: few
v_gene: TRBV5-1
CDR3aa: CASSPRTGLLAFF

abundance: -
v_gene: TRBV4-1
CDR3aa: CASSPTRGQEQFF

abundance: few
v_gene: TRBV7-3
CDR3aa: CASSRQGLNTEAFF

abundance: -
v_gene: TRBV7-2
CDR3aa: CASSLVAGGPPDTQYF

abundance: few
v_gene: TRBV6-1
CDR3aa: CASSEVGDRGGRTEAFF

abundance: -
v_gene: TRBV5-4
CDR3aa: CASSLVSSELQTQYF

abundance: -
v_gene: TRBV4-1
CDR3aa: CASSPLGAGPDTQYF

abundance: few
v_gene: TRBV19
CDR3aa: CASTAGSGTGGLREPQHF

abundance: -
v_gene: TRBV7-9
CDR3aa: CASSLRGQGFTEAFF